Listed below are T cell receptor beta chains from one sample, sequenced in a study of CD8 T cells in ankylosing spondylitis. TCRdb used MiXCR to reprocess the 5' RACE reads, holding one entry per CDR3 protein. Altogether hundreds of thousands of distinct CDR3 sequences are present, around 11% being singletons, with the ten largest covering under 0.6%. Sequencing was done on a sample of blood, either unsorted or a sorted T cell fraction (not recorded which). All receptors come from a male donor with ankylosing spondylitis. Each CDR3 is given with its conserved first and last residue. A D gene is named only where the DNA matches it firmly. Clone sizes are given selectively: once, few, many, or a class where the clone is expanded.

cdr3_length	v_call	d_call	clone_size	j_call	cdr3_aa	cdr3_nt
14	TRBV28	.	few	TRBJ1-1	CASIQPGVNTEAFF	TGTGCCAGCATTCAGCCCGGGGTGAACACTGAAGCTTTCTTT
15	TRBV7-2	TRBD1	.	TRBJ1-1	CASSLFGQGGTGAFF	TGTGCCAGCAGCTTATTCGGACAGGGAGGAACTGGAGCTTTCTTT
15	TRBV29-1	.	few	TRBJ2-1	CSACRRAQDPNEQFF	TGCAGCGCTTGCCGACGGGCTCAAGACCCCAATGAGCAGTTCTTC
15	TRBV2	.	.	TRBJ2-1	CASSEARSSAHEQFF	TGTGCCAGCAGTGAAGCGCGGTCTAGCGCCCATGAGCAGTTCTTC
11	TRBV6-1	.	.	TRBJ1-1	CASSEGSEAFF	TGTGCCAGCAGTGAAGGGTCTGAAGCTTTCTTT
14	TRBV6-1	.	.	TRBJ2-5	CASARLIMQETQYF	TGTGCCAGCGCCAGGTTAATAATGCAAGAGACCCAGTACTTC
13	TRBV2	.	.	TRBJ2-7	CASTWGDLGEQYF	TGTGCCAGCACTTGGGGGGACCTCGGCGAGCAGTACTTC
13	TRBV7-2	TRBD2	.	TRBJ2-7	CASSGLAGDEQYF	TGTGCCAGCAGCGGACTAGCGGGGGACGAGCAGTACTTC
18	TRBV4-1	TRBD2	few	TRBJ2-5	CASSQDMFLSGVGETQYF	TGCGCCAGCAGCCAAGATATGTTTCTGAGCGGGGTGGGGGAGACCCAGTACTTC
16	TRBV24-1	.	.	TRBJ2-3	CATSEPQGLGTDTQYF	TGTGCCACCAGTGAACCACAGGGATTGGGCACAGATACGCAGTATTTT
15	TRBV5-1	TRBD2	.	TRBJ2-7	CASSLNSGRRYEQYF	TGCGCCAGCAGCTTGAATAGCGGGAGAAGGTACGAGCAGTACTTC
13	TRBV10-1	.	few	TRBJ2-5	CASSRTPRETQYF	TGCGCCAGCAGTCGGACCCCCCGAGAGACCCAGTACTTC
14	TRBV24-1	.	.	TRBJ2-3	CATSDTGRADTQYF	TGTGCCACCAGTGATACAGGGAGAGCAGATACGCAGTATTTT
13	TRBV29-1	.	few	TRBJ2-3	CSVGGGTTDTQYF	TGCAGCGTAGGGGGGGGGACCACAGATACGCAGTATTTT
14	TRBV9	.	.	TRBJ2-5	CASSVMGVQETQYF	TGTGCCAGCAGCGTAATGGGGGTCCAAGAGACCCAGTACTTC
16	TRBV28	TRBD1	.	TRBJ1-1	CASSTAPGQGNTEAFF	TGTGCCAGCAGTACCGCTCCGGGACAGGGGAACACTGAAGCTTTCTTT
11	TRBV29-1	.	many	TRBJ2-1	CSVRKYNEQFF	TGCAGCGTTCGAAAGTACAATGAGCAGTTCTTC
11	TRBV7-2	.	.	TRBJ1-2	CASSMIGGYTF	TGTGCCAGCAGCATGATAGGGGGCTACACCTTC
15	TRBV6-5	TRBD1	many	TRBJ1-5	CASSSGQGANQPQHF	TGTGCCAGCAGTTCCGGACAGGGCGCTAATCAGCCCCAGCATTTT
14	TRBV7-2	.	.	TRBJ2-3	CASSLADYTDTQYF	TGTGCCAGCAGCTTAGCAGATTACACAGATACGCAGTATTTT
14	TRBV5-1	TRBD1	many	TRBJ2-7	CASSTGTGSYEQYF	TGTGCCAGCAGCACAGGGACAGGGAGCTACGAGCAGTACTTC
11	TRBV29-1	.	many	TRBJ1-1	CSVPRRGEAFF	TGCAGCGTCCCTCGGCGGGGTGAAGCTTTCTTT
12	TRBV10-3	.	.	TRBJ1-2	CALGGWTYGYTF	TGTGCCCTGGGGGGGTGGACCTATGGCTACACCTTC
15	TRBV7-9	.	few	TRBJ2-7	CASSLGSRDPYEQYF	TGTGCCAGCAGCCTGGGGAGCAGGGATCCCTACGAGCAGTACTTC
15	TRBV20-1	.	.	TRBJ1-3	CSARGQGGPGNTIYF	TGCAGTGCTAGGGGCCAGGGAGGACCTGGAAACACCATATATTTT
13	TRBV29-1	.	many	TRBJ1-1	CSASPRLNTEAFF	TGCAGCGCATCACCCAGGCTGAACACTGAAGCTTTCTTT
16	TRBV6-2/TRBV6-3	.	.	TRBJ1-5	CASSYSGHYSNQPQHF	TGTGCCAGCAGTTACTCGGGACACTATAGCAATCAGCCCCAGCATTTT
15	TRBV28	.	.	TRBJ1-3	CASRERRFSGNTIYF	TGTGCCAGCAGGGAGAGACGGTTCTCTGGAAACACCATATATTTT
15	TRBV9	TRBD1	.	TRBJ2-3	CASSIQGTGSETQYF	TGTGCCAGCAGCATTCAAGGGACAGGGTCCGAAACGCAGTATTTT
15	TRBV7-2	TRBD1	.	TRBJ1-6	CASSIMGQPNSPLHF	TGTGCCAGCAGTATAATGGGACAGCCTAATTCACCCCTCCACTTT
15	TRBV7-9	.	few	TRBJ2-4	CASSLASGLKNIQYF	TGTGCCAGCAGCTTAGCTTCAGGGTTGAAAAACATTCAGTACTTC
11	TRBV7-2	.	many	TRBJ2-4	CASSLKNIQYF	TGTGCCAGCAGCTTGAAAAACATTCAGTACTTC
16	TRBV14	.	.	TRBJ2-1	CASSPDSYRSYNEQFF	TGTGCCAGCAGCCCTGACTCCTACCGCTCCTACAATGAGCAGTTCTTC
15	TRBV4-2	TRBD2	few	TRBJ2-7	CASSQELAGEYEQYF	TGTGCCAGCAGCCAAGAACTAGCGGGGGAATACGAGCAGTACTTC
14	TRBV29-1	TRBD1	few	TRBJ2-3	CSARDSVEVDTQYF	TGCAGCGCAAGGGACAGCGTAGAAGTAGATACGCAGTATTTT
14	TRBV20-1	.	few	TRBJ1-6	CSAPRSLGNSPLHF	TGCAGTGCTCCCCGTAGTCTAGGGAATTCACCCCTCCACTTT
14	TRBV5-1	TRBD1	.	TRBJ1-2	CASSLNRQGSGYTF	TGCGCCAGCAGCCTGAATCGACAGGGGAGTGGCTACACCTTC
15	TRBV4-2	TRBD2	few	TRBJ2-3	CASSPPSGRADTQYF	TGTGCCAGCAGCCCGCCCAGCGGGAGGGCAGATACGCAGTATTTT
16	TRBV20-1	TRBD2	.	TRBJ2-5	CSAPGLAGVMGETQYF	TGCAGTGCACCAGGACTAGCGGGAGTGATGGGAGAGACCCAGTACTTC
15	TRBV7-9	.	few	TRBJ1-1	CASSLKTAMNTEAFF	TGTGCCAGCAGCTTAAAGACGGCAATGAACACTGAAGCTTTCTTT
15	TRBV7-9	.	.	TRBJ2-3	CASSLGITGTDTQYF	TGTGCCAGCAGCTTAGGGATTACAGGGACAGATACGCAGTATTTT
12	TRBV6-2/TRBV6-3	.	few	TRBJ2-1	CASSSRTGEQFF	TGTGCCAGCAGTTCCCGGACCGGGGAGCAGTTCTTC
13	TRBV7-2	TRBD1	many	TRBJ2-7	CASSSGQVGEQYF	TGTGCCAGCAGCTCCGGACAGGTGGGCGAGCAGTACTTC
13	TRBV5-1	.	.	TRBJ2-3	CASSWARTDTQYF	TGCGCCAGCAGCTGGGCTCGCACAGATACGCAGTATTTT
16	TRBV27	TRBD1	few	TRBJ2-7	CASSAPGRGIHYEQYF	TGTGCCAGCAGTGCACCCGGCAGGGGGATTCACTACGAGCAGTACTTC
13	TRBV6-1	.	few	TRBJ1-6	CASSDYYNSPLHF	TGTGCCAGCAGCGACTACTATAATTCACCCCTCCACTTT
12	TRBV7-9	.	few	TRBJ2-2	CASSSLEGELFF	TGTGCCAGCAGCTCCCTTGAGGGGGAGCTGTTTTTT
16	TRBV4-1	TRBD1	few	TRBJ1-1	CASSHHRTGMNTEAFF	TGCGCCAGCAGCCACCACCGGACAGGGATGAACACTGAAGCTTTCTTT
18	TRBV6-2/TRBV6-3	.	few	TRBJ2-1	CASSYSTSRVTSYNEQFF	TGTGCCAGCAGTTACTCGACATCCAGGGTAACTTCCTACAATGAGCAGTTCTTC
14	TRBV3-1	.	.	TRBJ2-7	CASSQGQYSYEQYF	TGTGCCAGCAGCCAAGGGCAGTACTCCTACGAGCAGTACTTC